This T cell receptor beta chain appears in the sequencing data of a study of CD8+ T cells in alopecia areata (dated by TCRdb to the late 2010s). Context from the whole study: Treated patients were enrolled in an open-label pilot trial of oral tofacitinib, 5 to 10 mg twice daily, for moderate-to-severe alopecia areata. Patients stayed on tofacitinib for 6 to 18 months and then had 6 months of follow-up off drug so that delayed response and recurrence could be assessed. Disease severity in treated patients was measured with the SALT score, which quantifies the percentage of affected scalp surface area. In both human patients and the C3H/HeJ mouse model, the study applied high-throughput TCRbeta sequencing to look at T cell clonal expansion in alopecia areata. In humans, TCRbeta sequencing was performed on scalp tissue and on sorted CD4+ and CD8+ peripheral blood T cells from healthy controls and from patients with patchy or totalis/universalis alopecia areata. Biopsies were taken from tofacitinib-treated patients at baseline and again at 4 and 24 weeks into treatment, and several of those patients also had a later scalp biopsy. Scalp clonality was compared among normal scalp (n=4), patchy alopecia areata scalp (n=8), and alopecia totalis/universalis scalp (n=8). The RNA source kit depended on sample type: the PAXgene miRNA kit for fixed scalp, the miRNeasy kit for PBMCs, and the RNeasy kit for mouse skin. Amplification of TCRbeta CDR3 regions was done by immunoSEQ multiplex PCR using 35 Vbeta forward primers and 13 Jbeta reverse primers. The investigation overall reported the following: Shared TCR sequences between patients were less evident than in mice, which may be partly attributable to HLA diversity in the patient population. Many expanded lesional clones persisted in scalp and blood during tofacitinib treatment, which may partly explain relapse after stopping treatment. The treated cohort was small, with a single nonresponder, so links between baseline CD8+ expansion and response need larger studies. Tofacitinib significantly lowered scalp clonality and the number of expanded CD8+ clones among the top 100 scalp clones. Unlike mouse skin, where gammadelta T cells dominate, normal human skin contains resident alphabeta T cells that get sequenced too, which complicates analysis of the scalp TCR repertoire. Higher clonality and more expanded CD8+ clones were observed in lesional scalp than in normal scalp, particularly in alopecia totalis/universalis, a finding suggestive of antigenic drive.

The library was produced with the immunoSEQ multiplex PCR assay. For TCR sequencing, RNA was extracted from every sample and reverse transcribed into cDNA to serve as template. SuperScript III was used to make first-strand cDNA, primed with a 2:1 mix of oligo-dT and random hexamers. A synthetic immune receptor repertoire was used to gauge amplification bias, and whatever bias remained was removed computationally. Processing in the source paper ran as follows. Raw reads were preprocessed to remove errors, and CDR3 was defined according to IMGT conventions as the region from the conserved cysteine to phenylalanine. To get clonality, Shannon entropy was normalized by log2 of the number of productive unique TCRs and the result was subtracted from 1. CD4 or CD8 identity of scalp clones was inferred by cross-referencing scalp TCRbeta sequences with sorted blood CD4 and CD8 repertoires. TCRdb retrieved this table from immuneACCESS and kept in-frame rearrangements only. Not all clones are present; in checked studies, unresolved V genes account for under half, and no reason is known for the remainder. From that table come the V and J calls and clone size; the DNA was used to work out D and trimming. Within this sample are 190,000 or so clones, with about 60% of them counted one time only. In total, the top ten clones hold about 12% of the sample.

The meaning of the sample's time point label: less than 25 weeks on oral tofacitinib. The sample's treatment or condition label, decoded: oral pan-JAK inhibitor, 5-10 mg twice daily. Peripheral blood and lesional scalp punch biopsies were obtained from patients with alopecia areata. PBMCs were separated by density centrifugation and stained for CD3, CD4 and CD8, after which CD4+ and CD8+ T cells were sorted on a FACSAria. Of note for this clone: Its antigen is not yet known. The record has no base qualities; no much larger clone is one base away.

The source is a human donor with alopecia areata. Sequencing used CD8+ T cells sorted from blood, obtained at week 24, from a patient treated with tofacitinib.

The DNA is as follows: TGTGCCAGCAGCTTGGAATTTTTGGGACAGGGGTATGGCTACACCTTC. Its protein reads: CASSLEFLGQGYGYTF. The chain employs TRBV7-9 and TRBJ1-2; 10 central bases correspond to TRBD1. CDR1 and CDR2, per the germline V gene (reference sequence), are SEHNR and FQNEAQ. V ends up 3 bases short and J 5 bases short, with an unmatched junction base count of 9. Spanning cysteine to phenylalanine, the CDR3 consists of 16 amino acids. The retained sequence is limited to the CDR3, 48 bases, with the frame set at the first base.